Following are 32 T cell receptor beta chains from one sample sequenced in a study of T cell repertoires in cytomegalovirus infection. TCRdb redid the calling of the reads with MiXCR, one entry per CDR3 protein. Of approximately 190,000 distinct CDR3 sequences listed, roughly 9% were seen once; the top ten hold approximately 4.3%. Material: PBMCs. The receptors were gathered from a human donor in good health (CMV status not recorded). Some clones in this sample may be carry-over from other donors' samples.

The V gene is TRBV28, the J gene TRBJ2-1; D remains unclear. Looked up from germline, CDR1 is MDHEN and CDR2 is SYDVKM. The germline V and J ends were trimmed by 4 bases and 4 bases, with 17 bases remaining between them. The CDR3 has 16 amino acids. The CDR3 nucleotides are TGTGCCAGCAGTTCCGCGATGGTCGTGGGGTACAATGAGCAGTTCTTC. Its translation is CASSSAMVVGYNEQFF.

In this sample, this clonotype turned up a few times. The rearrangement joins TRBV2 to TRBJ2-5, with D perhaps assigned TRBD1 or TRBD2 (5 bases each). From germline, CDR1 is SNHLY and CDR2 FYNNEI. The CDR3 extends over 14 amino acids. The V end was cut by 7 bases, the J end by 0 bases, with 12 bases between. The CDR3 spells CASTRGTYQETQYF. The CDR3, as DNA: TGTGCCAGCACTAGAGGGACGTACCAAGAGACCCAGTACTTC.

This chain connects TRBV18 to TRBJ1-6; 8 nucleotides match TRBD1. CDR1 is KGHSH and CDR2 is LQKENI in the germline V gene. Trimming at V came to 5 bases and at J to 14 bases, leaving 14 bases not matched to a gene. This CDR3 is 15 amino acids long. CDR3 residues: CASSDDRGVFLTLHF. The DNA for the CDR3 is TGTGCCAGCTCAGATGACAGGGGTGTTTTTCTGACCCTCCACTTT.

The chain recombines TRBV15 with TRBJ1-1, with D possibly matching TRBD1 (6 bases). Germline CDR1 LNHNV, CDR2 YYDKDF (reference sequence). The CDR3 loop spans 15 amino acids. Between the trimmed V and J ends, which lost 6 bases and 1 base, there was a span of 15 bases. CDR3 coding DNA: TGTGCCACCAGAGCTGAAGACAGGAGGAACACTGAAGCTTTCTTT. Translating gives CATRAEDRRNTEAFF.

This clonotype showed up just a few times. This CDR3 is CASSPTQPQHF. The CDR3 DNA sequence: TGTGCCAGCAGCCCCACTCAGCCCCAGCATTTT. V and J are TRBV6-1 and TRBJ1-5; D ambiguous. V dropped 6 bases and J dropped 6 bases, with 6 bases sitting between them. The CDR3 sequence is 11 residues long. Per germline, CDR1 MNHNS and CDR2 SASEGT.

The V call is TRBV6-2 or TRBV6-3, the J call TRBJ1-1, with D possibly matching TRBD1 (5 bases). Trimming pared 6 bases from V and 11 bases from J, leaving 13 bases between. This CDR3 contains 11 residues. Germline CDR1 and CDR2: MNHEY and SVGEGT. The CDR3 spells CASRTGTGAFF. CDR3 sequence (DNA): TGTGCCAGCAGGACCGGGACGGGGGCTTTCTTT.

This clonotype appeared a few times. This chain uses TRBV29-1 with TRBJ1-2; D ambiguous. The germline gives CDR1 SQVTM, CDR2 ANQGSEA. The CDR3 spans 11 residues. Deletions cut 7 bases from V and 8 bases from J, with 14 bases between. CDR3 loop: CSDRVGSGYTF. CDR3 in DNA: TGCAGCGATCGCGTCGGCAGCGGCTACACCTTC.

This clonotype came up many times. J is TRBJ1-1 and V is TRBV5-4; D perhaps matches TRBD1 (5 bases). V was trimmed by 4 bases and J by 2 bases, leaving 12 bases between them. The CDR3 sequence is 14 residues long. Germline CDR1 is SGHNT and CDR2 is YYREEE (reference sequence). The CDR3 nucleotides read TGTGCCAGCAGCGAGGCAGGGTTAAACACTGAAGCTTTCTTT. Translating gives CASSEAGLNTEAFF.

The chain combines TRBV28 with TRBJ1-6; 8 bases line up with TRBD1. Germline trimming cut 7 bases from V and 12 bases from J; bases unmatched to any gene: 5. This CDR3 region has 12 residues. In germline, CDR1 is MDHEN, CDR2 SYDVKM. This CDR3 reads CASKSGGGPLHF. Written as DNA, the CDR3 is TGTGCCAGCAAGTCAGGGGGCGGACCCCTCCACTTT.

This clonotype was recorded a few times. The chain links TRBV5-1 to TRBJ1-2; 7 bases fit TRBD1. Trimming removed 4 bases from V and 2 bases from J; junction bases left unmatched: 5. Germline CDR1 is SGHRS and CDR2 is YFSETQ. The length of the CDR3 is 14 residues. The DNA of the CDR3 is TGCGCCAGCAGCAGTCCGGGACAGAACTATGGCTACACCTTC. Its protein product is CASSSPGQNYGYTF.

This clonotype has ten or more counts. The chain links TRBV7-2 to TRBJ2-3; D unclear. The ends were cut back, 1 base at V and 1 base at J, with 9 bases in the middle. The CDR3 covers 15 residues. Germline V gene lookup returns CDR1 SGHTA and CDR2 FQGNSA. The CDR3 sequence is CASSLGTARTDTQYF. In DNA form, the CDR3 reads TGTGCCAGCAGCTTAGGAACAGCACGCACAGATACGCAGTATTTT.

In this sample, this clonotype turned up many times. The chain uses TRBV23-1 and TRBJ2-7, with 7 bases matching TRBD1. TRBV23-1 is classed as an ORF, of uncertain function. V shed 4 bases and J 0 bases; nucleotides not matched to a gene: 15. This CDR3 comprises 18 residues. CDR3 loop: CASSLREKGQMSSYEQYF. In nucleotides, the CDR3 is TGCGCCAGCAGTCTCAGGGAGAAGGGACAGATGAGCTCCTACGAGCAGTACTTC.

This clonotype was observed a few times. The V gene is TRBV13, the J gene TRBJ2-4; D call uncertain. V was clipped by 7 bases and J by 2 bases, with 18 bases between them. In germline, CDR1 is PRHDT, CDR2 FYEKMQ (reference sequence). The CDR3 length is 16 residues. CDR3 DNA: TGTGCCAGCACACAGTCGTCCCGGGTAACCAAAAACATTCAGTACTTC. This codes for CASTQSSRVTKNIQYF.

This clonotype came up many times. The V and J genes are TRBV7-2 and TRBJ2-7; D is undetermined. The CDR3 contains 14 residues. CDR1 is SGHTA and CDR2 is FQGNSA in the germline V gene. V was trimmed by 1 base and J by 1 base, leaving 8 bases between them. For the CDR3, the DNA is TGTGCCAGCAGCTTAGTTGGCAAATCCTACGAGCAGTACTTC. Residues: CASSLVGKSYEQYF.

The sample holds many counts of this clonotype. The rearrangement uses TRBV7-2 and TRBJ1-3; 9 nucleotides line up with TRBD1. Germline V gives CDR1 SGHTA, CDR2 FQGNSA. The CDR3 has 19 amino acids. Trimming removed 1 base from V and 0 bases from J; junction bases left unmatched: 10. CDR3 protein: CASSLVGTGTKSSGNTIYF. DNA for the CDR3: TGTGCCAGCAGCTTAGTCGGGACAGGGACAAAGAGCTCTGGAAACACCATATATTTT.

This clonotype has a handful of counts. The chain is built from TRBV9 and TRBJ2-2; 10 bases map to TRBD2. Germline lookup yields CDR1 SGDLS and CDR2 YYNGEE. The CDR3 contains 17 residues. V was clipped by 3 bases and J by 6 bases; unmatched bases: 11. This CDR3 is CASSGPASGGAAGELFF. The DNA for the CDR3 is TGTGCCAGCAGCGGACCGGCGAGCGGGGGGGCTGCCGGGGAGCTGTTTTTT.

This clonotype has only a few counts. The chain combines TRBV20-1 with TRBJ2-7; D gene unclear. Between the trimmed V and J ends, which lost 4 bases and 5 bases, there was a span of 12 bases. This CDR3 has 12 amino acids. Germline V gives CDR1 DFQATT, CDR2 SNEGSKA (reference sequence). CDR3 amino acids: CSANNRGNEQYF. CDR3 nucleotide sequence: TGCAGTGCTAATAACAGAGGTAACGAGCAGTACTTC.

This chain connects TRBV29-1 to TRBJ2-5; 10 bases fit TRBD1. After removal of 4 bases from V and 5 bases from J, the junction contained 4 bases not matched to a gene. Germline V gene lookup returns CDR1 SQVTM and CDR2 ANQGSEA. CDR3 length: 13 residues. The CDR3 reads CSVGGTGVETQYF. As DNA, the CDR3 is TGCAGCGTTGGGGGGACAGGGGTTGAGACCCAGTACTTC. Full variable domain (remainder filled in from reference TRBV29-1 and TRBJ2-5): SAVISQKPSRDICQRGTSLTIQCQVDSQVTMMFWYRQQPGQSLTLIATANQGSEATYESGFVIDKFPISRPNLTFSTLTVSNMSPEDSSIYLCSVGGTGVETQYFGPGTRLLVL.

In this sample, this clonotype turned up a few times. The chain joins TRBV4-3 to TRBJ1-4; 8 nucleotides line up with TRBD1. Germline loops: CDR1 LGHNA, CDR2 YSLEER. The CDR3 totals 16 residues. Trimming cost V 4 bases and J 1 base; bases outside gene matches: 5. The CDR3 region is CASSPRTGQTNEKLFF. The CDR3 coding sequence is TGCGCCAGCAGCCCGAGGACAGGGCAAACTAATGAAAAACTGTTTTTT.

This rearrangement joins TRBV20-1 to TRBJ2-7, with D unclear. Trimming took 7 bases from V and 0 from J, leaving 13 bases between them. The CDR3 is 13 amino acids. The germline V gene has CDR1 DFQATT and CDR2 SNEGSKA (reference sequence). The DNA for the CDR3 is TGCAGTGGAAGGGTGGGCCGCTCCTACGAGCAGTACTTC. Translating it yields CSGRVGRSYEQYF.

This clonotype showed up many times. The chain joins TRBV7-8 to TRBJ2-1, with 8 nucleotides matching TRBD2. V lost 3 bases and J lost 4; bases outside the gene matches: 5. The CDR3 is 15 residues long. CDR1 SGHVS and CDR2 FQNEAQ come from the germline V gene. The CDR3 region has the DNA TGTGCCAGCAGCTTCAGCGGGAGTGGATACAATGAGCAGTTCTTC. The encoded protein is CASSFSGSGYNEQFF.

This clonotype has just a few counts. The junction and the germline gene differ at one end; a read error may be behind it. The CDR3 DNA is TGTGCCAGCAGATTATTACTAGCGGGAGCCTACGAGCAGTACTTC. This encodes CASRLLLAGAYEQYF. V usage is TRBV28 and J usage is TRBJ2-7; 11 bases are shared with TRBD2. Germline values: CDR1 MDHEN, CDR2 SYDVKM. The CDR3 runs 15 residues.

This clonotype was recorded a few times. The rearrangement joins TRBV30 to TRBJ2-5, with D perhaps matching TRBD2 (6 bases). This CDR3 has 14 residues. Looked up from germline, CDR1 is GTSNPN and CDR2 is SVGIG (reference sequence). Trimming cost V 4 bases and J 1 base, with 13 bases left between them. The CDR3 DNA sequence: TGTGCCTGGATAGCGGTTAGTTTCCAAGAGACCCAGTACTTC. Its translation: CAWIAVSFQETQYF.

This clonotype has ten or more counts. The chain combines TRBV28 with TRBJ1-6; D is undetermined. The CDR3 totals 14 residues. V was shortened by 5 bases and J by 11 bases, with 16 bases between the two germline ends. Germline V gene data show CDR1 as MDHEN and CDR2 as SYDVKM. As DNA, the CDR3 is TGTGCCAGCAGTCCCTCCGAGATTTTGGCACCCCTCCACTTT. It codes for CASSPSEILAPLHF. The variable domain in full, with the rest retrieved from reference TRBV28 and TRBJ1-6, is DVKVTQSSRYLVKRTGEKVFLECVQDMDHENMFWYRQDPGLGLRLIYFSYDVKMKEKGDIPEGYSVSREKKERFSLILESASTNQTSMYLCASSPSEILAPLHFGNGTRLTVT.

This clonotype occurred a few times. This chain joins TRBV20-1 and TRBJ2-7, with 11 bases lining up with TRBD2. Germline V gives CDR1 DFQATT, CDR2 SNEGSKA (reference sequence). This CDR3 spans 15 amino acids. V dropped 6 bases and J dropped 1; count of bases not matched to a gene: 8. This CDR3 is CSAPRLAGNSYEQYF. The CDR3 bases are TGCAGTGCCCCTCGACTAGCGGGGAATTCCTACGAGCAGTACTTC.

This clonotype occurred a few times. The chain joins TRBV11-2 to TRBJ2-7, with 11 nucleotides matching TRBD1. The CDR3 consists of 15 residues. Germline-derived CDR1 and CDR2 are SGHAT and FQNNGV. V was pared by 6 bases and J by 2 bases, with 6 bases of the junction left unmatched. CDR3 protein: CASSLRDRGTYEQYF. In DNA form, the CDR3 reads TGTGCCAGCAGTCTTAGGGACAGGGGGACCTACGAGCAGTACTTC.

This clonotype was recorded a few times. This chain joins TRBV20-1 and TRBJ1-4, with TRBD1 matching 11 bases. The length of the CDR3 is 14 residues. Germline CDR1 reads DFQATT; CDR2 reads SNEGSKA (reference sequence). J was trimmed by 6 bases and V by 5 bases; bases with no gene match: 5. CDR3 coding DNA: TGCAGTGCTCTAATGGGACAGGGGGATGAAAAACTGTTTTTT. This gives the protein CSALMGQGDEKLFF.

The CDR3 DNA reads TGTGCCAGCAGGAGCCGGGGCACTGAAGCTTTCTTT. This encodes CASRSRGTEAFF. The V call is TRBV6-2 or TRBV6-3, the J call TRBJ1-1; the D is unclear. Germline CDR1 and CDR2: MNHEY and SVGEGT. V was pared by 6 bases and J by 4 bases, with 9 bases between. The CDR3 extends over 12 amino acids.

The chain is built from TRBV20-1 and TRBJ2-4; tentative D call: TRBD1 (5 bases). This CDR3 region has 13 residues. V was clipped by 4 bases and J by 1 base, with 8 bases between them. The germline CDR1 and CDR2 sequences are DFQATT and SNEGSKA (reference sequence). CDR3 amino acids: CSAKNRAKNIQYF. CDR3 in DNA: TGCAGTGCTAAGAACAGGGCCAAAAACATTCAGTACTTC.

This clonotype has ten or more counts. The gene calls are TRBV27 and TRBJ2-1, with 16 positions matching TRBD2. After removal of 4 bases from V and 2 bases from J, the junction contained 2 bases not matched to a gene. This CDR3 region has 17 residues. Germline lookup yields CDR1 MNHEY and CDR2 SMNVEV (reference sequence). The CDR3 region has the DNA TGTGCCAGCAGTTCCGGGACTAGCGGGAGGGCCTACAATGAGCAGTTCTTC. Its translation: CASSSGTSGRAYNEQFF.

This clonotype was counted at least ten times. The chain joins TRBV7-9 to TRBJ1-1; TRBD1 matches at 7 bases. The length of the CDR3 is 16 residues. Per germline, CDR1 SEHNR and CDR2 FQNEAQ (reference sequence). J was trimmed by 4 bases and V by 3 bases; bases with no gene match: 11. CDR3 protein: CASSFDRVKGGTEAFF. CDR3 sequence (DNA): TGTGCCAGCAGCTTCGACAGGGTGAAAGGGGGCACTGAAGCTTTCTTT.

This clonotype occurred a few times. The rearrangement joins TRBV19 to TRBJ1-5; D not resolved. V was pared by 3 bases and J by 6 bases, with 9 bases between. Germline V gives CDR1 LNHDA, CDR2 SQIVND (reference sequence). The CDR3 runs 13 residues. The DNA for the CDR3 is TGTGCCAGTAGTATCGCGTCTAGTCAGCCCCAGCATTTT. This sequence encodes CASSIASSQPQHF.